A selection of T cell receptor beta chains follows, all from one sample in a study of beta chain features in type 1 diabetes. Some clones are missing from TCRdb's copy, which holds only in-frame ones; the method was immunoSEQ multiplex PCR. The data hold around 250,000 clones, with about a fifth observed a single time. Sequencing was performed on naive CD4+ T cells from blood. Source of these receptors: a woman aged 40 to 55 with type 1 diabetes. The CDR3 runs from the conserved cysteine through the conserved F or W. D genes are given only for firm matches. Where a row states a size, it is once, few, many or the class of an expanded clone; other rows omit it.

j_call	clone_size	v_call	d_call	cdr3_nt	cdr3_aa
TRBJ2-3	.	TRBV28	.	TGTGCCAGCAGTCTCCCGAGGCGGGATACGCAGTATTTT	CASSLPRRDTQYF
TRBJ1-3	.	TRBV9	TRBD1	TGTGCCAGCAGCGCCGGGACAGGGGTTGGAAACACCATATATTTT	CASSAGTGVGNTIYF
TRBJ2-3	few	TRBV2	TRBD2	TGTGCCAACAACCAGGGAGGGAGGGATACGCAGTATTTT	CANNQGGRDTQYF
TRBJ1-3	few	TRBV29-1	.	TGCAGCTTGACAGTTGGAAACACCATATATTTT	CSLTVGNTIYF
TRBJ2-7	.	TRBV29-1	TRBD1	TGCAGCGTAGCTACAGGGGGCGAGCAGTACTTC	CSVATGGEQYF
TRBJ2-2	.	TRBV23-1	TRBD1	TGCGCCAGCAGTCCATACAGGGGCCCCACCGGGGAGCTGTTTTTT	CASSPYRGPTGELFF
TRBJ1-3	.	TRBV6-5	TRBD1	TGTGCCAGCAGTTCTGGGACAGGGAGCTCTGGAAACACCATATATTTT	CASSSGTGSSGNTIYF
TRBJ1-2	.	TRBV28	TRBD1	TGTGCCAGCAGTTTATCCGGGGACAGGGGATCCTATGGCTACACCTTC	CASSLSGDRGSYGYTF
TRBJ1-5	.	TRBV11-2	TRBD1	TGTGCCAGCAGCCCCGGGACAGGGATCGGTCAGCCCCAGCATTTT	CASSPGTGIGQPQHF
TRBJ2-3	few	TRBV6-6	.	TGTGCCAGCAGCGCCGAGGGAAGCACAGATACGCAGTATTTT	CASSAEGSTDTQYF
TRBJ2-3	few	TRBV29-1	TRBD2	TGCAGCCACCCCAGAGCGGGAGGGACAGATACGCAGTATTTT	CSHPRAGGTDTQYF
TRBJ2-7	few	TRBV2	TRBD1	TGTGCCAGCAGTGAGACAGGGGGAGCCCCCGAGCAGTACTTC	CASSETGGAPEQYF
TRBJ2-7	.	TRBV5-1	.	TGCGCCAGCAGCTTTTTCAACCGGGACTCCTACGAGCAGTACTTC	CASSFFNRDSYEQYF
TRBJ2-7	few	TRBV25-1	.	TGTGCCAGCAAGGGGCTCTACGAGCAGTACTTC	CASKGLYEQYF
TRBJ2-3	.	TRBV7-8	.	TGTGCCAGCAGCCCACCTTCGCGTCCAGGGGCCCCAGATACGCAGTATTTT	CASSPPSRPGAPDTQYF
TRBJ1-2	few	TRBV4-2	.	TGTGCCAGCAGCCAAGATCAGACAGCTACTCTCTATGGCTACACCTTC	CASSQDQTATLYGYTF
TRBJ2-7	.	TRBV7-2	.	TGTGCCAGCAGCTTAGAGTATCTCACTCGTACCTACGAGCAGTACTTC	CASSLEYLTRTYEQYF
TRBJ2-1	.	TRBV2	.	TGTGCCGCACGCAGGGGTGCAACGGCCTACAATGAGCAGTTCTTC	CAARRGATAYNEQFF
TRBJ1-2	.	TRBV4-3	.	TGCGCCAGCAGCCCCCAACGGGGCCGGGGGGACTATGGCTACACCTTC	CASSPQRGRGDYGYTF
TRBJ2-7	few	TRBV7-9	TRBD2	TGTGCCGTTGTTAGCGGGAACTACGAGCAGTACTTC	CAVVSGNYEQYF
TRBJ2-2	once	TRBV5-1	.	TGCGCCAGCAGCGCACAGGGGAACACCGGGGAGCTGTTTTTT	CASSAQGNTGELFF
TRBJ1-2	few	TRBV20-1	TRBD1	TGCAGCTCCTGGACAGGGGGGTACTACACCTTC	CSSWTGGYYTF
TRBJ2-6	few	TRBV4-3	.	TGCGCCAGCAGCCAAGAATTCTCCGGGTATGGGGCCAACGTCCTGACTTTC	CASSQEFSGYGANVLTF
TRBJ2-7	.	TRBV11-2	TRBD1	TGTGCCAGCAGCTTAGCCCGGACAGGGGGCGGGTTAGCTTACGAGCAGTACTTC	CASSLARTGGGLAYEQYF
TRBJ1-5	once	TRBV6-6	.	TGTGCCAGCAGCAAACAGGTCAATCAGCCCCAGCATTTT	CASSKQVNQPQHF
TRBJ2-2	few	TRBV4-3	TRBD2	TGCGCCAGCAGCCAGGAATCGGGACTAGCGGCAAACACCGGGGAGCTGTTTTTT	CASSQESGLAANTGELFF
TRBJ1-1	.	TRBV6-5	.	TGTGCCAGCACCCGGGACTTAATGCTGAACACTGAAGCTTTCTTT	CASTRDLMLNTEAFF
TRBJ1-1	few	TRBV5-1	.	TGCGCCAGCAAGGGGGAAATGAACACTGAAGCTTTCTTT	CASKGEMNTEAFF
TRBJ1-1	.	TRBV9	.	TGTGCCAGCAGCGGCATCAGGGGCACTGAAGCTTTCTTT	CASSGIRGTEAFF
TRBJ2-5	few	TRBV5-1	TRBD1	TGCGCCAGCAGCTTCGGGCAGGGGGACGAGACCCAGTACTTC	CASSFGQGDETQYF
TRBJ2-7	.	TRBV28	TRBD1	TGTGCCAGCAACAGTCCCGGGACAGGAAACTCCTACGAGCAGTACTTC	CASNSPGTGNSYEQYF
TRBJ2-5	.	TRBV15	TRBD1	TGTGCCACCAGCAAGTGGACAGGGGACCAAGAGACCCAGTACTTC	CATSKWTGDQETQYF
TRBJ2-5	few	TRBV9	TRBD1	TGTGCCAGCAGCGTAAGGGGGACAGGGGGCTCAGAGACCCAGTACTTC	CASSVRGTGGSETQYF
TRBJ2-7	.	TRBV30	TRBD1	TGTGCCTGGAGTGGGACAGGGGACAACTACGAGCAGTACTTC	CAWSGTGDNYEQYF
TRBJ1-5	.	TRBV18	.	TGTGCCAGCTCACCTTTGTCCGGGGATCAGCCCCAGCATTTT	CASSPLSGDQPQHF
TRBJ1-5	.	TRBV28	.	TGTGCCAGCACAGGAAGCAATCAGCCCCAGCATTTT	CASTGSNQPQHF
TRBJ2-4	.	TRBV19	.	TGTGCCAGTAGTATGGCGGTTGCGAACATTCAGTACTTC	CASSMAVANIQYF
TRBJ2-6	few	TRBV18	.	TGTGCCAGCTCACCACCGTGGGGGGCTGGGGCCAACGTCCTGACTTTC	CASSPPWGAGANVLTF
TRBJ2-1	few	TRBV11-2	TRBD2	TGTGCCAGCAGCTTAGGCGGGAGGTTCAATGAGCAGTTCTTC	CASSLGGRFNEQFF
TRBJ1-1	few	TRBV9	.	TGTGCCAGCAGCGCGACAGCGAACACTGAAGCTTTCTTT	CASSATANTEAFF
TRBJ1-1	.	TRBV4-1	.	TGCGCCAGCAGCTCTCGGGGGGGTGTGAACACTGAAGCTTTCTTT	CASSSRGGVNTEAFF
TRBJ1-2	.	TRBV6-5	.	TGTGCCAGCAGCCGCGACTATTTCGACTATGGCTACACCTTC	CASSRDYFDYGYTF
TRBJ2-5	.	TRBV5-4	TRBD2	TGTGCCAGCAGCTACGGCCTACTAGCGGGATGGGGAGAGACCCAGTACTTC	CASSYGLLAGWGETQYF
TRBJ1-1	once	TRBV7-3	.	TGTGCCAGCAGCCGAGGGCAGAACACTGAAGCTTTCTTT	CASSRGQNTEAFF
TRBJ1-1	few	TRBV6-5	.	TGTGCCAGCAGTTACTCCATCGGAGACACTGAAGCTTTCTTT	CASSYSIGDTEAFF
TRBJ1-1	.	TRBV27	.	TGTGCCAGCAGTTTAGGCGAGCGGGCCACTGAAGCTTTCTTT	CASSLGERATEAFF
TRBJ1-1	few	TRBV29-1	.	TGCAGCGTGGATACAGGGCTGGGTAGGGCTTTCTTT	CSVDTGLGRAFF
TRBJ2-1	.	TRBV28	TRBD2	TGTGCCAGCAGTAGATATCGACTAGCGGGTCTCAATGAGCAGTTCTTC	CASSRYRLAGLNEQFF
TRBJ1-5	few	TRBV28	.	TGTGCCAGCAGTCGCGCCAGGGGAGATCAGCCCCAGCATTTT	CASSRARGDQPQHF
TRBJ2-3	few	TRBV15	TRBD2	TGTGCCACCAGCAGGGGACTAGCGGGATTCACAGATACGCAGTATTTT	CATSRGLAGFTDTQYF
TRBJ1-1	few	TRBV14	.	TGTGCCAGCAGCCAAGTTGGGGGCCGCGTTTTCTTT	CASSQVGGRVFF
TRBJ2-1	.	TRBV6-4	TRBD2	TGTGCCAGCAGTCTCGGGGGGATGGTGTTCTTC	CASSLGGMVFF
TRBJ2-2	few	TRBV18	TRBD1	TGTGCCAGCTCACCACGGACAGGCACCGGGGAGCTGTTTTTT	CASSPRTGTGELFF
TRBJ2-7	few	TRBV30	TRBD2	TGTGCCTGGACTAGCGGGGGTTCCTACGAGCAGTACTTC	CAWTSGGSYEQYF